The 14 T cell receptor beta chains listed next were all sequenced from one sample in a study of cytomegalovirus exposure and HLA in healthy donors (dated by TCRdb to about 2017). The receptor library was made with the immunoSEQ multiplex PCR assay. The multiplex PCR relied on a mix of 60 forward primers for TCR Vbeta segments and 13 reverse primers for TCR Jbeta segments. TCRdb mirrors the immuneACCESS table, restricted to in-frame sequences. Some clones are absent from its copies; in checked studies, under half trace to an unresolved V gene, and the reason for the others is unknown. This sample has fewer than 200,000 clones in its table, and approximately 70% of those were observed once. The top ten constitute approximately 5.4% of the sample. Sequencing was performed on PBMCs. Source of these receptors: a young woman in good health and CMV-seropositive.

The chain employs TRBV6-1 and TRBJ2-7; D might be TRBD2 (6 bases). Trimming stripped 2 bases from V and 3 bases from J, with 11 bases between. The CDR3 is made up of 14 amino acids. Per the germline V gene, CDR1 is MNHNS and CDR2 is SASEGT. CDR3 DNA sequence: TGTGCCAGCAGTGAAATGTCGGAGGGCTACGAGCAGTACTTC. Its protein product is CASSEMSEGYEQYF.

This rearrangement joins TRBV5-6 to TRBJ1-1; no firm D call. The CDR3 length is 14 residues. In germline, CDR1 is SGHDT, CDR2 YYEEEE. Trimming stripped 0 bases from V and 1 base from J, with 7 bases between. The CDR3, as DNA: TGTGCCAGCAGCTTGGTTCTGAGGAACACTGAAGCTTTCTTT. Translated: CASSLVLRNTEAFF.

The genes are TRBV28 and TRBJ1-6, with 9 bases fitting TRBD1. J gave up 5 bases and V 6 bases, and 5 bases lay outside the gene matches. The V gene's germline CDR1 is MDHEN and CDR2 SYDVKM. The CDR3 consists of 15 residues. CDR3 bases: TGTGCCAGCAGACAAGGGACAGGGAATAATTCACCCCTCCACTTT. Protein: CASRQGTGNNSPLHF.

V and J are TRBV19 and TRBJ2-3; a weak D match, TRBD2 (5 bases). The CDR3 is made up of 14 amino acids. The germline CDR1 and CDR2 sequences are LNHDA and SQIVND (reference sequence). V shed 5 bases and J shed 9 bases, with 18 bases lying between them. This CDR3 reads CASSPESLAWTQYF. The CDR3 bases are TGTGCCAGTAGTCCGGAGTCGCTAGCCTGGACGCAGTATTTT.

The chain carries TRBV7-2 and TRBJ2-5; TRBD1 matches 7 bases. Germline V gives CDR1 SGHTA, CDR2 FQGNSA. The length of the CDR3 is 11 residues. The V segment lost 6 bases and the J segment 13 bases; nucleotides outside the gene matches: 8. CDR3 DNA: TGTGCCAGCAGAACCACAGGGGACCTGTACTTC. Protein product: CASRTTGDLYF.

The chain employs TRBV7-2 and TRBJ2-5, with 10 bases lining up with TRBD2. Germline V gene sequence: CDR1 SGHTA, CDR2 FQGNSA. CDR3 length equals 19 residues. V gave up 0 bases and J gave up 1 base; unmatched junction bases: 11. The CDR3 sequence: CASSLAPPFSGGPQETQYF. As DNA, the CDR3 is TGTGCCAGCAGCTTAGCCCCTCCTTTTAGCGGGGGGCCCCAAGAGACCCAGTACTTC.

This sequence joins TRBV29-1 and TRBJ1-2; D call uncertain. Trimming took 4 bases from V and 0 from J, leaving 12 bases between them. CDR3 length equals 14 residues. CDR1 and CDR2 (germline): SQVTM, ANQGSEA. CDR3 nucleotide sequence: TGCAGCGTTGTCACAGACCCGACTAACTATGGCTACACCTTC. Residues: CSVVTDPTNYGYTF.

The genes are TRBV2 and TRBJ2-3, with D perhaps matching TRBD1 (5 bases). V was pared by 7 bases and J by 3 bases, with 11 bases between. This CDR3 is built from 13 residues. In germline, CDR1 is SNHLY, CDR2 FYNNEI. The CDR3 bases are TGTGCCAGCATGCAGGGTGAAACAGATACGCAGTATTTT. Protein product: CASMQGETDTQYF.

This clone has more than one count but fewer than ten. The chain recombines TRBV6-5 with TRBJ1-2; the match to TRBD1 covers 8 bases. Looked up from germline, CDR1 is MNHEY and CDR2 is SVGAGI. There are 14 residues in the CDR3. V lost 2 bases, J lost 3 bases, and 2 bases stayed unmatched. CDR3 in amino acids: CASSYQGADYGYTF. The CDR3 bases are TGTGCCAGCAGTTACCAGGGGGCGGACTATGGCTACACCTTC.

This chain joins TRBV6-1 and TRBJ2-1; 9 bases agree with TRBD2. Germline V gene data show CDR1 as MNHNS and CDR2 as SASEGT. CDR3 length: 16 amino acids. The V gene end was trimmed by 0 bases and the J gene end by 3 bases; junction bases not matched to a gene: 3. CDR3 sequence reads: CASSEAGRGGYNEQFF. CDR3 nucleotide sequence: TGTGCCAGCAGTGAAGCGGGGCGGGGGGGCTACAATGAGCAGTTCTTC.

The chain employs TRBV7-9 and TRBJ2-7; 9 bases match TRBD1. The V gene end was trimmed by 8 bases and the J gene end by 4 bases; junction bases not matched to a gene: 6. Germline V gives CDR1 SEHNR, CDR2 FQNEAQ (reference sequence). The CDR3 is 13 amino acids. In nucleotides, the CDR3 is TGTGCCAGCGGTGGGGGACAGGGTTACGAGCAGTACTTC. Translated: CASGGGQGYEQYF.

The V and J genes are TRBV5-1 and TRBJ2-7, with 12 bases identical to TRBD1. Germline values: CDR1 SGHRS, CDR2 YFSETQ. V was pared by 2 bases and J by 7 bases, with 4 bases of the junction left unmatched. This CDR3 contains 14 residues. The CDR3 coding sequence is TGCGCCAGCAGCTTCGGGACAGGGGGCGGTGAGCAGTACTTC. It yields the protein CASSFGTGGGEQYF.

This chain connects TRBV18 to TRBJ2-7, with TRBD1 identical over 7 bases. This CDR3 region has 13 residues. V lost 2 bases and J lost 5; bases outside the gene matches: 3. The germline CDR1 and CDR2 sequences are KGHSH and LQKENI. CDR3 region: CASSPDDRDEQYF. CDR3 coding DNA: TGTGCCAGCTCACCAGACGACAGGGACGAGCAGTACTTC.

The rearrangement joins TRBV10-3 to TRBJ2-1; TRBD2 matches at 11 bases. V dropped 5 bases and J dropped 0; count of bases not matched to a gene: 6. CDR3 length: 17 residues. The V gene's germline CDR1 is ENHRY and CDR2 SYGVKD. The CDR3 region is CAISPSGGLSSYNEQFF. The CDR3 region has the DNA TGTGCCATCAGTCCTAGCGGGGGGCTGAGCTCCTACAATGAGCAGTTCTTC.